The 21 T cell receptor beta chains listed next were all sequenced from one sample in a study of early T cells in non-severe SARS-CoV-2 infection. MiXCR was run by TCRdb on the 5' RACE reads, yielding one entry per CDR3 protein. Of 25,000 to 30,000 distinct CDR3 sequences listed, 5.3% are singletons. Specimen: whole blood. Every receptor here comes from an adult who was a healthcare worker with PCR-confirmed SARS-CoV-2 infection or an uninfected control (not recorded which).

This clonotype was counted at least ten times. V usage is TRBV10-2 and J usage is TRBJ1-1, with D hard to call. V lost 11 bases, J lost 1 base, and 11 bases lay in between. The CDR3 runs to 12 residues. The germline gives CDR1 WSHSY, CDR2 SAAADI. CDR3: CAEEITNTEAFF. CDR3 in DNA: TGCGCCGAAGAGATAACGAACACTGAAGCTTTCTTT.

Only a few counts were recorded for this clonotype. This chain joins TRBV7-3 and TRBJ2-3; D not resolved. Germline values: CDR1 SGHTA, CDR2 FQGTGA. The CDR3 is 12 residues long. Trimming took off 2 bases at V and 4 bases at J, with 4 bases between the two ends. CDR3 protein: CASSLRSDTQYF. Written as DNA, the CDR3 is TGTGCCAGCAGCTTACGGTCAGATACGCAGTATTTT.

This clonotype was observed a handful of times. The chain uses TRBV19 and TRBJ2-1, with 7 bases that match TRBD2. The ends lost 4 bases at V and 7 bases at J; junction bases unmatched: 10. In germline, CDR1 is LNHDA, CDR2 SQIVND (reference sequence). The CDR3 covers 15 residues. The DNA of the CDR3 is TGTGCCAGTAGTACAGCGGGACCCCCGGGAAATGAGCAGTTCTTC. This sequence encodes CASSTAGPPGNEQFF.

This chain joins TRBV27 and TRBJ1-4, with 8 bases aligning to TRBD1. The CDR3 spans 16 residues. The J segment lost 8 bases and the V segment lost 2 bases, leaving 10 bases of the junction unmatched. Looked up from germline, CDR1 is MNHEY and CDR2 is SMNVEV (reference sequence). The CDR3 bases are TGTGCCAGCAGTTTACAGATAGGACAGGGTCAGGAAAAACTGTTTTTT. Translating gives CASSLQIGQGQEKLFF.

At least ten counts were recorded for this clonotype. The J gene is TRBJ1-2, the V gene TRBV4-1; tentative D call: TRBD1 (5 bases). CDR3 length: 14 residues. Trimming pared 6 bases from V and 4 bases from J, leaving 15 bases between. From germline, CDR1 is MGHRA and CDR2 YSYEKL. CDR3 protein: CASRYRLSFYGYTF. The CDR3 DNA follows: TGCGCCAGCAGATACAGGTTAAGTTTCTATGGCTACACCTTC.

This clonotype was counted at least ten times. V is TRBV7-6 and J is TRBJ2-2, with D possibly matching TRBD1 (5 bases). With 2 bases removed from V and 1 base from J, the gap between germline ends came to 5 bases. Germline V CDR1 and CDR2: SGHVS, FNYEAQ. The CDR3 runs 14 residues. In DNA, the CDR3 is TGTGCCAGCAGCTTAACAGGGAACACCGGGGAGCTGTTTTTT. Its protein is CASSLTGNTGELFF.

The rearrangement uses TRBV4-1 and TRBJ2-1, with TRBD2 matching over 9 bases. The CDR3 spans 16 residues. Germline lookup yields CDR1 MGHRA and CDR2 YSYEKL. Trimming cost V 0 bases and J 7 bases; bases outside gene matches: 7. The DNA for the CDR3 is TGCGCCAGCAGCCAAGATCACGCGGGAGGGTGGAATGAGCAGTTCTTC. Protein product: CASSQDHAGGWNEQFF.

This clonotype was picked up many times. The CDR3: CASSQVNHRVNEQYF. CDR3 DNA sequence: TGTGCCAGCAGCCAAGTCAATCACAGGGTGAACGAGCAGTACTTC. The chain links TRBV4-2 to TRBJ2-7; possibly TRBD1 for D (6 bases). The V gene's germline CDR1 is LGHNA and CDR2 YNFKEQ. Between the trimmed V and J ends, which lost 1 base and 5 bases, there was a span of 15 bases. The length of the CDR3 is 15 residues.

This clonotype was seen many times. J is TRBJ2-5 and V is TRBV2; D not certain. The CDR3 sequence is 11 residues long. The V end lost 7 bases, the J end lost 3 bases, and 6 bases lay between the germline ends. The germline CDR1 and CDR2 sequences are SNHLY and FYNNEI. CDR3 sequence: CASKMEETQYF. The CDR3 region has the DNA TGTGCCAGCAAAATGGAAGAGACCCAGTACTTC.

This chain links TRBV20-1 with TRBJ2-3; 10 bases map to TRBD1. This CDR3 has 14 amino acids. CDR1 and CDR2 from the germline V gene are DFQATT and SNEGSKA (reference sequence). The V gene end was trimmed by 5 bases and the J gene end by 7 bases; junction bases not matched to a gene: 9. CDR3 in amino acids: CSAADRDRGHTQYF. In nucleotides, the CDR3 is TGCAGTGCTGCCGACCGGGACAGGGGCCATACGCAGTATTTT.

In this sample, this clonotype turned up many times. The rearrangement links TRBV2 to TRBJ2-7; 9 bases match TRBD2. Unmatched junction bases numbered 6, after V lost 3 bases and J lost 3 bases. The germline gives CDR1 SNHLY, CDR2 FYNNEI. This CDR3 is built from 15 residues. CDR3 nucleotides: TGTGCCAGCAGTGACGAGCGGGAGGCCTTCTACGAGCAGTACTTC. It encodes CASSDEREAFYEQYF.

The V and J genes are TRBV19 and TRBJ2-1; no firm D call. V was trimmed by 1 base and J by 0 bases, leaving 4 bases between them. The CDR3 sequence is 14 residues long. Germline V lookup: CDR1 LNHDA, CDR2 SQIVND (reference sequence). CDR3 sequence (DNA): TGTGCCAGTAGTATAGTCGGCTCCTACAATGAGCAGTTCTTC. This translates into CASSIVGSYNEQFF. The full variable domain, in which reference TRBV19 and TRBJ2-1 provide the parts outside the CDR3, is DGGITQSPKYLFRKEGQNVTLSCEQNLNHDAMYWYRQDPGQGLRLIYYSQIVNDFQKGDIAEGYSVSREKKESFPLTVTSAQKNPTAFYLCASSIVGSYNEQFFGPGTRLTVL.

The CDR3: CASSQVSPYEQYF. DNA for the CDR3: TGTGCCAGCAGCCAAGTGTCGCCCTACGAGCAGTACTTC. This sequence joins TRBV14 and TRBJ2-7; D gene unclear. CDR3 length: 13 amino acids. Trimming removed 1 base from V and 2 bases from J, with 6 bases in between. Per germline, CDR1 SGHDN and CDR2 FVKESK.

In this sample, this clonotype turned up many times. The chain couples TRBV13 to TRBJ2-7; possible D gene TRBD2, 6 bases. V was shortened by 2 bases and J by 0 bases, with 11 bases between the two germline ends. The CDR3 is made up of 15 amino acids. Germline CDR1 and CDR2: PRHDT and FYEKMQ (reference sequence). The CDR3 loop reads CASSLYGTGSYEQYF. The CDR3 DNA reads as TGTGCCAGCAGCTTATACGGGACTGGCTCCTACGAGCAGTACTTC.

This clonotype occurred many times. V gene TRBV6-1 combines with J gene TRBJ2-1; D might be TRBD2 (5 bases). Germline CDR1 and CDR2: MNHNS and SASEGT. Trimming cost V 0 bases and J 7 bases, with 13 bases left between them. The CDR3 runs to 15 residues. CDR3: CASSEARLANNEQFF. CDR3 sequence (DNA): TGTGCCAGCAGTGAAGCGCGGCTAGCAAATAATGAGCAGTTCTTC.

This clonotype was detected many times. The chain joins TRBV28 to TRBJ1-1; no definite D call. The V end lost 5 bases, the J end lost 5 bases, and 21 bases lay between the germline ends. Germline values: CDR1 MDHEN, CDR2 SYDVKM. This CDR3 is built from 16 residues. The CDR3: CASSPRPVRRRTEAFF. Written as DNA, the CDR3 is TGTGCCAGCAGTCCCAGGCCGGTCAGGAGGAGGACTGAAGCTTTCTTT.

The table lists this clonotype with a few counts. The V and J genes are TRBV10-3 and TRBJ2-1; 9 bases agree with TRBD2. The germline V gene encodes CDR1 ENHRY and CDR2 SYGVKD. The CDR3 covers 17 residues. The J segment lost 4 bases and the V segment lost 0 bases, leaving 7 bases of the junction unmatched. The CDR3 reads CAISESGTSGPYNEQFF. CDR3 DNA sequence: TGTGCCATCAGTGAGTCGGGTACTAGCGGGCCTTACAATGAGCAGTTCTTC.

This clonotype has a count of ten or more. The CDR3 spells CASSALETEQFF. The CDR3 nucleotides are TGTGCCAGCAGTGCTCTAGAAACTGAGCAGTTCTTC. The rearrangement uses TRBV7-8 and TRBJ2-1, with unresolved D. This CDR3 contains 12 residues. Germline assignment: CDR1 SGHVS and CDR2 FQNEAQ. V gave up 6 bases and J gave up 9 bases, with 12 bases separating them.

This clonotype was seen ten or more times. J is TRBJ2-5 and V is TRBV5-4; 8 nucleotides line up with TRBD1. J gave up 0 bases and V 0 bases, and 7 bases lay outside the gene matches. This CDR3 has 17 residues. The germline gives CDR1 SGHNT, CDR2 YYREEE (reference sequence). This chain's CDR3 is CASSLERYRGDQETQYF. As DNA, the CDR3 is TGTGCCAGCAGCTTGGAGCGGTACAGGGGGGACCAAGAGACCCAGTACTTC.

This chain links TRBV20-1 with TRBJ2-1, with 10 bases matching TRBD2. With V trimmed by 3 bases and J by 7 bases, 15 bases remained unmatched. Germline V CDR1 and CDR2: DFQATT, SNEGSKA (reference sequence). The CDR3 has 17 amino acids. CDR3 nucleotide sequence: TGCAGTGCTAGCCTCCTAGCGGGGGTCACCCCAGGGAATGAGCAGTTCTTC. Residues: CSASLLAGVTPGNEQFF.

This clonotype occurred a few times. This sequence joins TRBV28 and TRBJ1-1; TRBD1 agrees at 9 bases. Germline trimming cut 5 bases from V and 3 bases from J; bases unmatched to any gene: 13. The CDR3 has 17 amino acids. Germline values: CDR1 MDHEN, CDR2 SYDVKM. CDR3: CASSIPAGQGTDTEAFF. Here the CDR3 DNA reads TGTGCCAGCAGTATCCCCGCGGGACAGGGTACGGACACTGAAGCTTTCTTT.